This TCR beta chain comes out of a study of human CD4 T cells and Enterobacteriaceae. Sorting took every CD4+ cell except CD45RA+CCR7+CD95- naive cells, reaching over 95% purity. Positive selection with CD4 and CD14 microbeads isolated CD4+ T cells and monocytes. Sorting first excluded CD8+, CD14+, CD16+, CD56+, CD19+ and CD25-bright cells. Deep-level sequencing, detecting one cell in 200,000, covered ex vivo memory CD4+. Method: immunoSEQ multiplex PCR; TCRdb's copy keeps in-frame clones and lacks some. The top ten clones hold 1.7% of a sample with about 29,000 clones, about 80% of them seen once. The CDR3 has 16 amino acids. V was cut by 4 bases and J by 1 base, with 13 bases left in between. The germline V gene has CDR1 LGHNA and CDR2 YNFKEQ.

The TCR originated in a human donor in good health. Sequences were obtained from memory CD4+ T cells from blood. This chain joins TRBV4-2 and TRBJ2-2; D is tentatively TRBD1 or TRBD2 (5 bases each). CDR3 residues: CASSPRGEENTGELFF. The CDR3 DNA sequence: TGTGCCAGCAGCCCGAGGGGCGAAGAGAACACCGGGGAGCTGTTTTTT.